A single sample is the source of the 24 T cell receptor beta chains below, sequenced in a study of technical replicates of blood from a handful of donors. Generated by immunoSEQ multiplex PCR, the TCRdb table keeps only in-frame clones and is missing some. The sample lists about 84,000 clones, more than 95% seen once, with around 0.15% in the top ten. The specimen was T cells isolated from PBMCs. All receptors come from a human donor in good health.

This clone was picked up one time. V and J are TRBV7-9 and TRBJ2-2; no reliable D call. V lost 1 base, J lost 3 bases, and 9 bases lay in between. The CDR3 contains 15 residues. Germline loops: CDR1 SEHNR, CDR2 FQNEAQ (reference sequence). The DNA for the CDR3 is TGTGCCAGCAGCTTAGTTCCTCCAGACACCGGGGAGCTGTTTTTT. This encodes CASSLVPPDTGELFF.

V gene TRBV4-1 combines with J gene TRBJ2-7; TRBD1 matches at 8 bases. In germline, CDR1 is MGHRA, CDR2 YSYEKL. With V trimmed by 3 bases and J by 0 bases, 7 bases remained unmatched. This CDR3 has 16 residues. CDR3 region: CASSHPKTGVSYEQYF. As DNA, the CDR3 is TGCGCCAGCAGCCACCCTAAGACAGGGGTCTCCTACGAGCAGTACTTC.

The gene calls are TRBV13 and TRBJ1-5; D gene ambiguous. The germline V gene has CDR1 PRHDT and CDR2 FYEKMQ (reference sequence). CDR3 size: 17 residues. V lost 1 base to trimming and J lost 6 bases, with 19 bases between them. The CDR3 DNA is TGTGCCAGCAGCTTAGCTCGCGGGCTCTGGCGCAGTCAGCCCCAGCATTTT. Amino acids: CASSLARGLWRSQPQHF. The whole variable domain, remainder taken from reference TRBV13 and TRBJ1-5, is AAGVIQSPRHLIKEKRETATLKCYPIPRHDTVYWYQQGPGQDPQFLISFYEKMQSDKGSIPDRFSAQQFSDYHSELNMSSLELGDSALYFCASSLARGLWRSQPQHFGDGTRLSIL.

The V gene is TRBV5-6, the J gene TRBJ2-7, with 9 bases fitting TRBD1. Losses at the gene ends were 2 bases for V and 5 bases for J; bases not matched to a gene: 5. The CDR3 consists of 14 residues. Germline lookup yields CDR1 SGHDT and CDR2 YYEEEE. The CDR3 DNA reads as TGTGCCAGCAGCTTCGGGACAGGGATCAACGAGCAGTACTTC. Translation: CASSFGTGINEQYF.

V gene TRBV7-3 combines with J gene TRBJ2-5; TRBD2 agrees at 10 bases. Germline CDR1 and CDR2: SGHTA and FQGTGA. V dropped 3 bases and J dropped 0; count of bases not matched to a gene: 7. The CDR3 consists of 17 residues. The CDR3 DNA reads as TGTGCCAGCAGCTTGGGTTTAGCGGGGGGCAACCAAGAGACCCAGTACTTC. Its protein is CASSLGLAGGNQETQYF.

This clone was detected only once. V is TRBV28 and J is TRBJ2-7; 10 positions agree with TRBD2. The CDR3 length is 14 residues. Trimming removed 4 bases from V and 5 bases from J; junction bases left unmatched: 5. Germline CDR1 is MDHEN and CDR2 is SYDVKM. CDR3 residues: CASSYLAGVNEQYF. The CDR3 DNA reads TGTGCCAGCAGTTACCTAGCGGGAGTAAACGAGCAGTACTTC.

The V call is TRBV7-9, the J call TRBJ2-1, with 12 bases matching TRBD2. Germline CDR1 reads SEHNR; CDR2 reads FQNEAQ (reference sequence). This CDR3 is built from 17 residues. V gave up 5 bases and J gave up 4 bases; unmatched junction bases: 9. CDR3: CASSLTSGGTIYNEQFF. DNA for the CDR3: TGTGCCAGCAGCCTGACTAGCGGGGGAACCATATACAATGAGCAGTTCTTC. Using reference TRBV7-9 and TRBJ2-1 for the parts outside the CDR3, the full variable domain is DTGVSQNPRHKITKRGQNVTFRCDPISEHNRLYWYRQTLGQGPEFLTYFQNEAQLEKSRLLSDRFSAERPKGSFSTLEIQRTEQGDSAMYLCASSLTSGGTIYNEQFFGPGTRLTVL.

V usage is TRBV14 and J usage is TRBJ2-2; D is undetermined. V was cut by 1 base and J by 7 bases, with 4 bases left in between. Germline CDR1 is SGHDN and CDR2 is FVKESK. The length of the CDR3 is 12 residues. CDR3 protein: CASSQVSGELFF. The CDR3 DNA reads as TGTGCCAGCAGCCAAGTTAGCGGGGAGCTGTTTTTT.

This clone has a single count. The V gene is TRBV5-1, the J gene TRBJ2-3, with D possibly matching TRBD2 (5 bases). This CDR3 spans 15 amino acids. V was trimmed by 7 bases and J by 4 bases, leaving 19 bases between them. Germline assignment: CDR1 SGHRS and CDR2 YFSETQ. The CDR3 reads CASGSKSRVSDTQYF. CDR3 DNA sequence: TGCGCCAGCGGCTCCAAGTCGAGGGTATCAGATACGCAGTATTTT.

V gene TRBV6-1 combines with J gene TRBJ1-1; 8 bases are a match to TRBD1. The germline V gene encodes CDR1 MNHNS and CDR2 SASEGT. This CDR3 is built from 15 residues. Trimming at V came to 6 bases and at J to 1 base, leaving 7 bases not matched to a gene. This CDR3 reads CASSWTGRGNTEAFF. CDR3 sequence (DNA): TGTGCCAGCAGCTGGACAGGGAGGGGGAACACTGAAGCTTTCTTT.

The chain employs TRBV6-1 and TRBJ2-7; D might be TRBD1 (6 bases). The germline V gene has CDR1 MNHNS and CDR2 SASEGT. Trimming left V 2 bases short and J 4 bases short, with 15 bases between. There are 15 residues in the CDR3. CDR3 in amino acids: CASSELDSEAYEQYF. For the CDR3, the DNA is TGTGCCAGCAGTGAACTGGACAGCGAAGCGTACGAGCAGTACTTC.

This chain uses TRBV7-9 with TRBJ2-7; no reliable D call. With 5 bases removed from V and 0 bases from J, the gap between germline ends came to 14 bases. Looked up from germline, CDR1 is SEHNR and CDR2 is FQNEAQ (reference sequence). This CDR3 has 15 amino acids. Here the CDR3 DNA reads TGTGCCAGCAGCCCCCCGCCGCGGTTCTCCTACGAGCAGTACTTC. Its translation is CASSPPPRFSYEQYF.

The V and J genes are TRBV18 and TRBJ2-7; a weak D match, TRBD2 (5 bases). Germline values: CDR1 KGHSH, CDR2 LQKENI. V lost 3 bases, J lost 3 bases, and 12 bases lay in between. The CDR3 length is 14 residues. CDR3 protein: CASSPVLGSYEQYF. Here the CDR3 DNA reads TGTGCCAGCTCACCGGTCCTAGGGAGCTACGAGCAGTACTTC.

The chain uses TRBV6-1 and TRBJ2-5; weak D call: TRBD1 (6 bases). This CDR3 region has 12 residues. Germline assignment: CDR1 MNHNS and CDR2 SASEGT. The V end was cut by 7 bases, the J end by 4 bases, with 10 bases between. The CDR3 reads CASIGQIETQYF. CDR3 in DNA: TGTGCCAGCATTGGACAGATAGAGACCCAGTACTTC.

This clone was picked up one time. Written as DNA, the CDR3 is TGTGCCAGCAGCTTGGACCAGGGAGGGTTGGGACTCAACTCACCCCTCCACTTT. Protein sequence: CASSLDQGGLGLNSPLHF. The chain links TRBV11-2 to TRBJ1-6, with a tentative D call TRBD1 (5 bases). The ends were cut back, 3 bases at V and 10 bases at J, with 25 bases in the middle. The CDR3 sequence is 18 residues long. CDR1 SGHAT and CDR2 FQNNGV come from the germline V gene.

For the CDR3, the DNA is TGTGCCAGCAGAGAGACAGGGGACTATGGCTACACCTTC. Amino acid sequence: CASRETGDYGYTF. The gene calls are TRBV6-5 and TRBJ1-2; TRBD1 matches at 8 bases. This CDR3 region has 13 residues. Losses at the gene ends were 6 bases for V and 3 bases for J; bases not matched to a gene: 3. Per the germline V gene, CDR1 is MNHEY and CDR2 is SVGAGI.

This chain links TRBV9 with TRBJ2-3, with unresolved D. From germline, CDR1 is SGDLS and CDR2 YYNGEE. CDR3 size: 17 residues. Trimming removed 0 bases at V and 3 bases at J, with 17 bases between. As DNA, the CDR3 is TGTGCCAGCAGCGTAGTGCCGGTCCGCTTTAGTACAGATACGCAGTATTTT. This encodes CASSVVPVRFSTDTQYF.

This clone was picked up one time. V and J are TRBV6-5 and TRBJ1-4, with D perhaps matching TRBD1 (5 bases). CDR3 length: 15 amino acids. Germline V CDR1 and CDR2: MNHEY, SVGAGI. Trimming cost V 6 bases and J 4 bases, with 15 bases left between them. The CDR3 nucleotides read TGTGCCAGCAGAACTATCAGGGTTGGTAATGAAAAACTGTTTTTT. Its protein is CASRTIRVGNEKLFF.

V gene TRBV28 combines with J gene TRBJ1-2; D not resolved. From germline, CDR1 is MDHEN and CDR2 SYDVKM. This CDR3 contains 12 residues. Trimming shortened V by 2 bases and J by 5 bases, and 6 bases separated the two germline ends. As DNA, the CDR3 is TGTGCCAGCAGTTTAAGACTTTATGGCTACACCTTC. Translation: CASSLRLYGYTF.

This clone was counted a single time. In DNA form, the CDR3 reads TGCGCCAGCAGCGTTGGGGGGGGCACAGATACGCAGTATTTT. Protein product: CASSVGGGTDTQYF. The chain recombines TRBV5-1 with TRBJ2-3; the match to TRBD2 covers 7 bases. Germline CDR1 SGHRS, CDR2 YFSETQ. V shed 4 bases and J 1 base; nucleotides not matched to a gene: 3. The CDR3 spans 14 residues.

This clone was counted a few times. The rearrangement joins TRBV6-1 to TRBJ1-2, with no clear D. Trimming shortened V by 2 bases and J by 2 bases, and 12 bases separated the two germline ends. The CDR3 runs 15 residues. Germline V gene lookup returns CDR1 MNHNS and CDR2 SASEGT. CDR3 sequence (DNA): TGTGCCAGCAGTGAATCAATCTACAGAAACTATGGCTACACCTTC. Protein: CASSESIYRNYGYTF.

The chain joins TRBV2 to TRBJ2-1; 7 nucleotides agree with TRBD2. Germline V gene data show CDR1 as SNHLY and CDR2 as FYNNEI. This CDR3 contains 13 residues. Trimming cost V 11 bases and J 10 bases; bases outside gene matches: 14. The DNA for the CDR3 is TGTGCCGGGGGGGTAGTGCCCTCGGGGGAGCAGTTCTTC. Amino acid sequence: CAGGVVPSGEQFF.

The chain carries TRBV5-1 and TRBJ2-7; 10 bases agree with TRBD1. V was pared by 2 bases and J by 1 base, with 6 bases of the junction left unmatched. The germline CDR1 and CDR2 sequences are SGHRS and YFSETQ. This CDR3 region has 16 residues. CDR3 sequence reads: CASSFTPGQGSYEQYF. The CDR3 nucleotides read TGCGCCAGCAGCTTTACTCCGGGACAGGGGTCCTACGAGCAGTACTTC. Drawing the rest from reference TRBV5-1 and TRBJ2-7, the complete variable domain is KAGVTQTPRYLIKTRGQQVTLSCSPISGHRSVSWYQQTPGQGLQFLFEYFSETQRNKGNFPGRFSGRQFSNSRSEMNVSTLELGDSALYLCASSFTPGQGSYEQYFGPGTRLTVT.

The chain joins TRBV7-9 to TRBJ2-7, with 11 bases matching TRBD2. The ends lost 2 bases at V and 4 bases at J; junction bases unmatched: 4. Germline CDR1 is SEHNR and CDR2 is FQNEAQ (reference sequence). This CDR3 spans 15 amino acids. CDR3 in DNA: TGTGCCAGCAGCTTACTAGCGGGGGGTCCTTACGAGCAGTACTTC. Amino acids: CASSLLAGGPYEQYF.